Detailed here is one TCR beta chain. Data came from immunoSEQ multiplex PCR; TCRdb stores just in-frame clones and leaves some out. The sample holds more than 45,000 clones, 65% to 90% seen once. The source of the sample is a study of blood T cell repertoires in COVID-19. The CDR3 loop spans 14 amino acids. The germline V and J ends were trimmed by 2 bases and 10 bases, with 14 bases remaining between them. Per the germline V gene, CDR1 is SNHLY and CDR2 is FYNNEI. This clonotype was obtained from a woman of 80 years or more with COVID-19, enrolled during active disease. Sequenced input: peripheral blood. The V call is TRBV2, the J call TRBJ1-4; TRBD1 might be the D (5 bases). CDR3 in DNA: TGTGCCAGCAGTGAACTCAACAGGCTTGGAAAACTGTTTTTT. This sequence encodes CASSELNRLGKLFF.